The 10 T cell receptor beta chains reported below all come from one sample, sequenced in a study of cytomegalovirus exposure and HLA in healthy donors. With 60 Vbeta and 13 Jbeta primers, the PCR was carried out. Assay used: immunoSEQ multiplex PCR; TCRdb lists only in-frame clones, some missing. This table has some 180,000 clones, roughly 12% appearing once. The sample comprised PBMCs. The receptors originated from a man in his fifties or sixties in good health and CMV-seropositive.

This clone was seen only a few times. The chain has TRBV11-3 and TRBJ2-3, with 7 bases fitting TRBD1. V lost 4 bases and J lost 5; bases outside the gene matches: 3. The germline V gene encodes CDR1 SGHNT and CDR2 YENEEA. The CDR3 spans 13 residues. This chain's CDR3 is CASSSGGGDTQYF. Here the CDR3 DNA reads TGTGCCAGCAGCTCAGGGGGTGGAGATACGCAGTATTTT.

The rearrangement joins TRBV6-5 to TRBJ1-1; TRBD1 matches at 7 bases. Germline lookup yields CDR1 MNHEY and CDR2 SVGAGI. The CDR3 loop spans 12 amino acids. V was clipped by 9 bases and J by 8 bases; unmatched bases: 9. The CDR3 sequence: CASHQGGKEAFF. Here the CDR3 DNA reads TGTGCCAGTCATCAGGGGGGTAAAGAAGCTTTCTTT.

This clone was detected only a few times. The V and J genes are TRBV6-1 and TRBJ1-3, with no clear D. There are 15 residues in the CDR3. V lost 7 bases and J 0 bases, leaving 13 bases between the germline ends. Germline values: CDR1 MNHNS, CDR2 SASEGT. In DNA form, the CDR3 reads TGTGCCAGCAAGTGGGAGGCACTCTCTGGAAACACCATATATTTT. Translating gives CASKWEALSGNTIYF.

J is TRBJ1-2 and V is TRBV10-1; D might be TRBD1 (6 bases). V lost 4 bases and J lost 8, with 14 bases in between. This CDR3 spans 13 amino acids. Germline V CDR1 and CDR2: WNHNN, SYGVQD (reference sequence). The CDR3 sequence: CASSGQKTGGYTF. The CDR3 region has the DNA TGCGCCAGCAGTGGACAGAAGACAGGCGGCTACACCTTC.

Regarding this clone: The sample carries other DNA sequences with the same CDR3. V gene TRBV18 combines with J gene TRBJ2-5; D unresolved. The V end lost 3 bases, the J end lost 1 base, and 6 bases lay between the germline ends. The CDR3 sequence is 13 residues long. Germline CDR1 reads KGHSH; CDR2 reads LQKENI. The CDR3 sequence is CASSPPSQETQYF. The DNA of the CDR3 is TGTGCCAGCTCACCTCCTTCCCAAGAGACCCAGTACTTC.

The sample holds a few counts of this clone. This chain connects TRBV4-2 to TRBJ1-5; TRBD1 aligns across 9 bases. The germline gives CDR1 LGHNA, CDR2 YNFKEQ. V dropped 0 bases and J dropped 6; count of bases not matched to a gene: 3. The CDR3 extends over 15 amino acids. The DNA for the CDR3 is TGTGCCAGCAGCCAAGATACAGGGGGCGGTCAGCCCCAGCATTTT. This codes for CASSQDTGGGQPQHF.

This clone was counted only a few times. The CDR3 loop reads CASSVLDSSYEQYF. CDR3 coding DNA: TGTGCCAGCAGCGTCCTGGACAGTTCCTACGAGCAGTACTTC. The V gene is TRBV9, the J gene TRBJ2-7; tentatively, D is TRBD1 (6 bases). Germline-derived CDR1 and CDR2 are SGDLS and YYNGEE. CDR3 length equals 14 residues. The germline V and J ends were trimmed by 2 bases and 1 base, with 10 bases remaining between them.

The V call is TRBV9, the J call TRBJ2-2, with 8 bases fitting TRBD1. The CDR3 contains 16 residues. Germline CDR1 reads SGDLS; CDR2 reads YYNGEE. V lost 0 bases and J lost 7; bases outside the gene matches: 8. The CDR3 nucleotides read TGTGCCAGCAGCGTAGGTCCAGGGGGCGGTCACGGGGAGCTGTTTTTT. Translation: CASSVGPGGGHGELFF.

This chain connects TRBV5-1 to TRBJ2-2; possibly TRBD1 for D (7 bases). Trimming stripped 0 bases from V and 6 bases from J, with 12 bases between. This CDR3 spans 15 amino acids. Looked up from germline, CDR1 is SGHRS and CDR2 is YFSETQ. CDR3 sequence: CASSLADREAGELFF. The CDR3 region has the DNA TGCGCCAGCAGCTTGGCCGACAGGGAGGCCGGGGAGCTGTTTTTT.

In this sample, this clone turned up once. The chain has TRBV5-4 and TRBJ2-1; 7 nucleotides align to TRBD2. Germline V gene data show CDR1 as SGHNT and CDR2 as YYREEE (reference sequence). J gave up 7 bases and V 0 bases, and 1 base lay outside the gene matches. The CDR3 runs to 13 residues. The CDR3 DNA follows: TGTGCCAGCAGCTTGGCGCGGGGGAATGAGCAGTTCTTC. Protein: CASSLARGNEQFF.